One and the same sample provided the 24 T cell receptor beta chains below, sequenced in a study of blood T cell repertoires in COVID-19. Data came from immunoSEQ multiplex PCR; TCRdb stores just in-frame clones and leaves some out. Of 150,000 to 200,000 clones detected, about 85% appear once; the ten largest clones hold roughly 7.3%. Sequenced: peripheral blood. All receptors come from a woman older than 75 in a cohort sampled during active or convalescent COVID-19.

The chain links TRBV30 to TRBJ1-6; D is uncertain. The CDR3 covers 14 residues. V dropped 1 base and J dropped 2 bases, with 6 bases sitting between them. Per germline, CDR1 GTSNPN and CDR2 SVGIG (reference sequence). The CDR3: CAWSAGPYNSPLHF. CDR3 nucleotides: TGTGCCTGGAGTGCGGGTCCCTATAATTCACCCCTCCACTTT.

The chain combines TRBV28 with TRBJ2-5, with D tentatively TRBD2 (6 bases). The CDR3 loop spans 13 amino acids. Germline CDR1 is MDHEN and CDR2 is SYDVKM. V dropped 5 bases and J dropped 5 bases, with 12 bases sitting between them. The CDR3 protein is CASSMGGRETQYF. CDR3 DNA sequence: TGTGCCAGCAGTATGGGAGGAAGGGAGACCCAGTACTTC. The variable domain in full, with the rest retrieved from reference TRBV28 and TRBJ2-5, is DVKVTQSSRYLVKRTGEKVFLECVQDMDHENMFWYRQDPGLGLRLIYFSYDVKMKEKGDIPEGYSVSREKKERFSLILESASTNQTSMYLCASSMGGRETQYFGPGTRLLVL.

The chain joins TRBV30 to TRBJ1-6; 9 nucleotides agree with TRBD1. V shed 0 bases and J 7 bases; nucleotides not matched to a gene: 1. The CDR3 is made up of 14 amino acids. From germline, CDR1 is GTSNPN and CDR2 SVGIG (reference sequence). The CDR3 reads CAWSVTGGNSPLHF. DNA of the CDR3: TGTGCCTGGAGTGTGACAGGGGGGAATTCACCCCTCCACTTT.

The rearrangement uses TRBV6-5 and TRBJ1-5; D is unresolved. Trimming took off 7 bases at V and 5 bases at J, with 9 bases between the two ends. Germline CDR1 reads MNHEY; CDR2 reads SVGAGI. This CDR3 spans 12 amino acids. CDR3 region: CASTKGDQPQHF. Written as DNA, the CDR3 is TGTGCCAGCACCAAGGGAGATCAGCCCCAGCATTTT.

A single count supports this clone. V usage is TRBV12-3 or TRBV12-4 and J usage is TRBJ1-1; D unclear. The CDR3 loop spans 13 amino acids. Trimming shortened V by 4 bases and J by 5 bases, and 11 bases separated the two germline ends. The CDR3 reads CASSYRVSTEAFF. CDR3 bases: TGTGCCAGCAGTTACCGGGTTTCGACTGAAGCTTTCTTT.

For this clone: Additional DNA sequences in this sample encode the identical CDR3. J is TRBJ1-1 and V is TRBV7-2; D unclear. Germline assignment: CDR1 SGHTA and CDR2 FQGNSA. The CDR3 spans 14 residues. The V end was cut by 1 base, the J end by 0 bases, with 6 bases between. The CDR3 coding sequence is TGTGCCAGCAGCTTAGTACGGGTGAACACTGAAGCTTTCTTT. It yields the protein CASSLVRVNTEAFF.

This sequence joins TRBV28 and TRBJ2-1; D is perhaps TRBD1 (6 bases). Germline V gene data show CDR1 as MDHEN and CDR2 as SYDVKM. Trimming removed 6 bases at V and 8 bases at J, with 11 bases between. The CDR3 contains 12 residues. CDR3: CASRVQGYEQFF. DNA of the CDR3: TGTGCCAGCAGGGTACAGGGTTATGAGCAGTTCTTC.

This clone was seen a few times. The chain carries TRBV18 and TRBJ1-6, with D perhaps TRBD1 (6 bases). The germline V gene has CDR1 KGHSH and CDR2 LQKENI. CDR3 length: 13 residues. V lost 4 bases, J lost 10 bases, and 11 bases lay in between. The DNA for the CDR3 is TGTGCCAGCTCACTGGGAGGGGGATCACCCCTCCACTTT. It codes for CASSLGGGSPLHF.

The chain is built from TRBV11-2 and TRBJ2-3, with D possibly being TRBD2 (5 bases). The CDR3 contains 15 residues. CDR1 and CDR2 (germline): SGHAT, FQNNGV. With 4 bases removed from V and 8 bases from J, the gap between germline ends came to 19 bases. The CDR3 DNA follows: TGTGCCAGCAGCTCCTCGAGCTTCCAGGCGGGTACGCAGTATTTT. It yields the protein CASSSSSFQAGTQYF.

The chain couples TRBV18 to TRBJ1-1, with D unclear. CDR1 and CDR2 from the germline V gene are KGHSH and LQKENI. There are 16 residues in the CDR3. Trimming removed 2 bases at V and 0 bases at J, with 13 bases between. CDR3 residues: CASSPRSGDVNTEAFF. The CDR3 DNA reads TGTGCCAGCTCACCAAGAAGCGGGGATGTGAACACTGAAGCTTTCTTT.

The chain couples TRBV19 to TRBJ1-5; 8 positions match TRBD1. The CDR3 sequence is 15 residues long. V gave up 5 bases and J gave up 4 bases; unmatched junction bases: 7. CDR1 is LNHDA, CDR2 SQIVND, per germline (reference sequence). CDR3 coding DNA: TGTGCCAGTAGTGTACTGGACAGGGCTAATCAGCCCCAGCATTTT. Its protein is CASSVLDRANQPQHF. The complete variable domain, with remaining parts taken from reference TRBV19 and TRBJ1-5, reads DGGITQSPKYLFRKEGQNVTLSCEQNLNHDAMYWYRQDPGQGLRLIYYSQIVNDFQKGDIAEGYSVSREKKESFPLTVTSAQKNPTAFYLCASSVLDRANQPQHFGDGTRLSIL.

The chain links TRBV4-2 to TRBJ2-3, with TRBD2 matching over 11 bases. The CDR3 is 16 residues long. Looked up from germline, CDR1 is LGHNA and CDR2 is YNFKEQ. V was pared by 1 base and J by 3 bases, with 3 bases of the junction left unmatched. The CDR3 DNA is TGTGCCAGCAGCCAAGCCCTAGCGGGAGGTACAGATACGCAGTATTTT. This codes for CASSQALAGGTDTQYF.

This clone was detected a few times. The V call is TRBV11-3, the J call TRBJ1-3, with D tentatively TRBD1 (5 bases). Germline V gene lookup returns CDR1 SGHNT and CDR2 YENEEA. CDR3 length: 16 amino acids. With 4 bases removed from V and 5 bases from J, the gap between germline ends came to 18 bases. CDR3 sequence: CASSSLSGTDRNTIYF. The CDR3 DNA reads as TGTGCCAGCAGCTCCTTGAGCGGGACCGACAGAAACACCATATATTTT. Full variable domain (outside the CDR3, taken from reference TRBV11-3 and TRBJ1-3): EAGVVQSPRYKIIEKKQPVAFWCNPISGHNTLYWYLQNLGQGPELLIRYENEEAVDDSQLPKDRFSAERLKGVDSTLKIQPAELGDSAVYLCASSSLSGTDRNTIYFGEGSWLTVV.

CDR3 sequence reads: CASSSYRESETQYF. DNA of the CDR3: TGCGCCAGCAGCTCCTACAGGGAGTCCGAGACCCAGTACTTC. The chain couples TRBV5-1 to TRBJ2-5; tentatively, D is TRBD1 (6 bases). The ends were cut back, 3 bases at V and 5 bases at J, with 14 bases in the middle. Per the germline V gene, CDR1 is SGHRS and CDR2 is YFSETQ. The CDR3 has 14 amino acids.

The CDR3 DNA sequence: TGTGCCAGCAGCTCTGACAGGGCCCTGCCCGCTGAGCAGTTCTTC. Translating gives CASSSDRALPAEQFF. This sequence joins TRBV7-9 and TRBJ2-1, with 7 nucleotides matching TRBD1. Trimming cost V 4 bases and J 9 bases; bases outside gene matches: 12. The CDR3 consists of 15 residues. Germline CDR1 and CDR2: SEHNR and FQNEAQ (reference sequence).

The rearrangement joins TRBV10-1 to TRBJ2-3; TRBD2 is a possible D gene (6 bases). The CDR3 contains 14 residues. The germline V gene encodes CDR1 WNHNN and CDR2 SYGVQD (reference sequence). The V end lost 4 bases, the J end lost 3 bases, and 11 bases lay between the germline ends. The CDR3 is CASSVRETTDTQYF. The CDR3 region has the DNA TGCGCCAGCAGTGTACGGGAGACTACAGATACGCAGTATTTT.

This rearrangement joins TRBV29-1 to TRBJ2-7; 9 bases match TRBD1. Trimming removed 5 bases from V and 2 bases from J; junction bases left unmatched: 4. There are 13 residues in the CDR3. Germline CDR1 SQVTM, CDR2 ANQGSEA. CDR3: CSVLDRGTYEQYF. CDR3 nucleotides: TGCAGCGTTTTGGACAGGGGAACCTACGAGCAGTACTTC.

CDR3: CASSLWDTRNTIYF. CDR3 nucleotide sequence: TGTGCCAGCAGCTTGTGGGACACCCGAAACACCATATATTTT. The chain carries TRBV7-9 and TRBJ1-3, with D perhaps TRBD1 (6 bases). Looked up from germline, CDR1 is SEHNR and CDR2 is FQNEAQ (reference sequence). The CDR3 is 14 amino acids. V was cut by 3 bases and J by 5 bases, with 11 bases left in between.

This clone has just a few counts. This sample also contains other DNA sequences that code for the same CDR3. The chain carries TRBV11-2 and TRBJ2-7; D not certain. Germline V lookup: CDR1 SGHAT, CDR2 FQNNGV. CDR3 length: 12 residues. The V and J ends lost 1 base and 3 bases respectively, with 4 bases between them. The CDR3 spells CASSLAGYEQYV. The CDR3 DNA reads TGTGCCAGCAGCTTAGCCGGCTACGAGCAGTACGTC.

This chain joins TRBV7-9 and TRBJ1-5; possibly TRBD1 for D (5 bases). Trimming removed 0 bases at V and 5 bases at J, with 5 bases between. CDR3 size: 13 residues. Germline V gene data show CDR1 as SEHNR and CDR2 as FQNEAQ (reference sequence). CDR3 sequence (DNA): TGTGCCAGCAGCTTAGCAGGGGATCAGCCCCAGCATTTT. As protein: CASSLAGDQPQHF.

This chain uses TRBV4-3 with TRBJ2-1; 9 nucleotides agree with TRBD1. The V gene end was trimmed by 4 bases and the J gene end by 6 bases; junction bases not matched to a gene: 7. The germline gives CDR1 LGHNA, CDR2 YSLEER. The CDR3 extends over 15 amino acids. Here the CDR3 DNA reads TGCGCCAGCAGCCTAGAAGGGACAGGGACCAATGAGCAGTTCTTC. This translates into CASSLEGTGTNEQFF.

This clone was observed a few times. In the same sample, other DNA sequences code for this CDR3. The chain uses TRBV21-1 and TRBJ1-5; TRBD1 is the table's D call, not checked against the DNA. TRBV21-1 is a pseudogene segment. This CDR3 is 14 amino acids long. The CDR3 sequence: CASSKDRANQPQHF. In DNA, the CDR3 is TGTGCCAGCAGCAAAGACAGGGCTAATCAGCCCCAGCATTTT.

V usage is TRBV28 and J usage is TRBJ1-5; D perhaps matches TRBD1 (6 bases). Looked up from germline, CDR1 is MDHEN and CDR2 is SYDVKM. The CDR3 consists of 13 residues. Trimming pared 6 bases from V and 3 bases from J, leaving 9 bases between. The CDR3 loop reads CASRRQDNQPQHF. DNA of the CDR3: TGTGCCAGCAGACGACAGGACAATCAGCCCCAGCATTTT.

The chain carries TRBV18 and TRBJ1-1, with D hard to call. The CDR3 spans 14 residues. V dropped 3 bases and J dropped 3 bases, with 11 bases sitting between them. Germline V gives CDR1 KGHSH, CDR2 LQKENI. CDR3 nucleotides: TGTGCCAGCTCACCTGCCAGATCCTACACTGAAGCTTTCTTT. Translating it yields CASSPARSYTEAFF.